This T cell receptor (beta chain) is from a study of blood T cell repertoires in COVID-19 (dated by TCRdb to the early 2020s). Broadly, across the study: The collaborator samples originated in the United States, Italy and Spain and spanned the acute and convalescent phases of COVID-19. Sample metadata almost always included a de-identified subject ID, COVID-19 status, age in years and sex. Samples came from the ongoing ImmuneRACE study (first 160 participants) plus 1,254 subjects from 6 global collaborators. Where HLA class I and class II types were available, the types were taken from metadata supplied by the sample provider, not from assay-based typing. The dataset comprised deeply sampled blood TCRbeta repertoires from subjects exposed to, actively infected with, or recovered from COVID-19. A freely available public database, intended as a resource for researchers studying the immune response to SARS-CoV-2, is where the repertoires were released. The material from the prospective study consisted of cDNA or gDNA derived from T cells, B-cell-depleted T cells, or PBMCs. Broader findings and caveats from the paper: The quantity of clinical and demographic metadata differed by source and by participant and was supplied without curation.

With regard to this clone: No antigen is known for it. Base qualities are not at hand, and no much larger clone is one base apart.

The CDR3 runs 13 amino acids, cysteine and phenylalanine included. CDR3 DNA only is kept here, 39 bases in frame from base 1. Trimming removed 2 bases from V and 1 base from J, leaving 5 bases between the germline ends. Whole blood was collected in K2EDTA tubes by collaborating institutions according to the institutions' own protocols. For TCRbeta analysis, collaborators shipped samples in one of three forms: frozen whole blood, isolated PBMCs, or DNA extracted from either of those sample types. TCRbeta CDR3 regions were amplified from genomic DNA using the immunoSEQ Assay, a bias-controlled multiplex PCR. As for the original processing: Nucleated cell counts per sample were estimated from amplification of reference gene primers within the assay. Sequence reads were collapsed and filtered to measure the absolute abundance of every unique TCRbeta CDR3 rearrangement. For each sample, productive Simpson clonality was calculated as the square root of Simpson's diversity index over productive rearrangements. Not all clones reach the TCRdb copy of this immuneACCESS table, which keeps in-frame sequences only. Checked studies attribute under half of the gap to unresolved V genes and leave the rest unexplained. That table furnishes V, J and clone size, whereas the DNA furnished D and trimming. In this sample the table shows around 25,000 clones, around 89% of which occur a single time. The top ten constitute around 9.7% of the sample.

This TCR was sampled from a man between 65 and 80 years old with acute or convalescent COVID-19. The rearranged chain carries TRBV12-3 or TRBV12-4 and TRBJ2-5; the D gene assignment is ambiguous. The sequenced material came from peripheral blood. CDR3 protein: CASSLHSQETQYF. The nucleotides read TGTGCCAGCAGTTTACATTCCCAAGAGACCCAGTACTTC.